The 30 T cell receptor beta chains reported below all come from one sample, sequenced in a study of T cells in Graves' hyperthyroidism and ophthalmopathy (dated by TCRdb to the late 2010s). Library construction relied on multiplex PCR. The instrument was an Illumina HiSeq 2000. TCR beta CDR3 regions were amplified from RNA transcripts. A first-round RT-PCR of the TCR CDR3 used the HTBI primer set with the Qiagen OneStep RT-PCR kit. TCRdb itself trimmed the public reads at Q25 with fastp, ran MiXCR and retained productive beta chains. Records with the same CDR3 protein are collapsed into one entry carrying the most frequent genes and DNA. The table for this sample lists approximately 690,000 distinct CDR3 sequences; around 21% of them were counted only once. Under 35% of the sample is in the top ten clones. The sequencing input was blood. These receptors all stem from a man aged 30 to 45 with Graves' ophthalmopathy.

This clonotype showed up just a few times. This chain uses TRBV6-1 with TRBJ1-2; tentative D call: TRBD1 (5 bases). The CDR3 spans 14 residues. Trimming left V 5 bases short and J 4 bases short, with 14 bases between. Germline assignment: CDR1 MNHNS and CDR2 SASEGT. DNA for the CDR3: TGTGCCAGCAGTTCCCCCAGGGTGGCCTATGGCTACACCTTC. Encoded protein: CASSSPRVAYGYTF.

This chain connects TRBV28 to TRBJ2-4, with D tentatively TRBD1 (6 bases). Germline V gives CDR1 MDHEN, CDR2 SYDVKM. This CDR3 contains 17 residues. Trimming pared 3 bases from V and 7 bases from J, leaving 22 bases between. The CDR3, as DNA: TGTGCCAGCAGTTTGGGACGTCTTAGAACAAGGGGGAACATTCAGTACTTC. Amino acid sequence: CASSLGRLRTRGNIQYF. Complete variable domain (other parts from reference TRBV28 and TRBJ2-4): DVKVTQSSRYLVKRTGEKVFLECVQDMDHENMFWYRQDPGLGLRLIYFSYDVKMKEKGDIPEGYSVSREKKERFSLILESASTNQTSMYLCASSLGRLRTRGNIQYFGAGTRLSVL.

The genes are TRBV20-1 and TRBJ2-1; D may be TRBD2 (6 bases). The CDR3 loop spans 16 amino acids. V shed 3 bases and J shed 5 bases, with 20 bases lying between them. CDR1 is DFQATT and CDR2 is SNEGSKA in the germline V gene (reference sequence). The CDR3 here is CSASRPGGRRNNEQFF. The DNA of the CDR3 is TGCAGTGCTAGCCGACCTGGGGGGAGGCGAAACAATGAGCAGTTCTTC.

This sequence joins TRBV5-1 and TRBJ1-4, with a tentative D call TRBD1 (5 bases). Trimming took 1 base from V and 0 from J, leaving 7 bases between them. Germline CDR1 SGHRS, CDR2 YFSETQ. There are 15 residues in the CDR3. For the CDR3, the DNA is TGCGCCAGCAGCTTGTCGGGGGCAACTAATGAAAAACTGTTTTTT. It encodes CASSLSGATNEKLFF. Based on the CDR3 plus reference TRBV5-1 and TRBJ1-4, the full variable domain is KAGVTQTPRYLIKTRGQQVTLSCSPISGHRSVSWYQQTPGQGLQFLFEYFSETQRNKGNFPGRFSGRQFSNSRSEMNVSTLELGDSALYLCASSLSGATNEKLFFGSGTQLSVL.

This clonotype was recorded many times. The rearrangement joins TRBV5-1 to TRBJ2-1; 16 nucleotides agree with TRBD2. CDR3 length: 17 amino acids. Per germline, CDR1 SGHRS and CDR2 YFSETQ. V shed 4 bases and J 8 bases; nucleotides not matched to a gene: 9. DNA of the CDR3: TGCGCCAGCAGCCCGGGACTAGCGGGAGGGCCAGAGCATGAGCAGTTCTTC. It encodes CASSPGLAGGPEHEQFF.

This clonotype appeared a few times. This chain joins TRBV4-3 and TRBJ2-3, with 11 bases identical to TRBD2. Germline CDR1 and CDR2: LGHNA and YSLEER. There are 15 residues in the CDR3. V trimming: 5 bases; J trimming: 4 bases; junction bases outside the gene matches: 5. DNA of the CDR3: TGCGCCAGCAGCTTTACTAGCGGGAGAGCAGATACGCAGTATTTT. This gives the protein CASSFTSGRADTQYF.

This clonotype has a handful of counts. The CDR3, as DNA: TGTGCCAGCAGTACGACAGGGGTTTTTAATGAAAAACTGTTTTTT. It encodes CASSTTGVFNEKLFF. The chain uses TRBV6-1 and TRBJ1-4; 8 bases agree with TRBD1. Per germline, CDR1 MNHNS and CDR2 SASEGT. V gave up 5 bases and J gave up 4 bases; unmatched junction bases: 6. CDR3 length: 15 residues.

This clonotype has only a few counts. The chain links TRBV29-1 to TRBJ2-5; 7 positions match TRBD1. Germline V gene sequence: CDR1 SQVTM, CDR2 ANQGSEA. V trimming: 7 bases; J trimming: 0 bases; junction bases outside the gene matches: 5. This CDR3 is built from 13 residues. CDR3 bases: TGCAGCGGGGGGACAGCGTACCAAGAGACCCAGTACTTC. Encoded protein: CSGGTAYQETQYF.

This clonotype was detected many times. The gene calls are TRBV30 and TRBJ1-4; TRBD1 agrees at 7 bases. The germline gives CDR1 GTSNPN, CDR2 SVGIG (reference sequence). J lost 10 bases, V lost 5 bases, and 10 bases had no gene match. CDR3 length: 13 residues. CDR3 protein: CAWALGTAAKLFF. CDR3 DNA: TGTGCCTGGGCACTAGGGACAGCCGCAAAACTGTTTTTT.

The table lists this clonotype with a few counts. The chain joins TRBV6-1 to TRBJ1-6; possibly TRBD1 for D (6 bases). The CDR3 consists of 14 residues. Per the germline V gene, CDR1 is MNHNS and CDR2 is SASEGT. V was clipped by 3 bases and J by 5 bases, with 8 bases between them. Here the CDR3 reads CASSEQGNNSPLHF. The CDR3 DNA follows: TGTGCCAGCAGTGAGCAGGGGAATAATTCACCCCTCCACTTT.

In its sample, this clonotype was seen a few times. The chain carries TRBV7-9 and TRBJ2-7; unclear D gene. V lost 1 base to trimming and J lost 2 bases, with 9 bases between them. The CDR3 totals 14 residues. Germline CDR1 reads SEHNR; CDR2 reads FQNEAQ (reference sequence). This CDR3 is CASSLVDSAYEQYF. CDR3 DNA sequence: TGTGCCAGCAGCTTAGTTGACTCCGCCTACGAGCAGTACTTC.

J is TRBJ2-1 and V is TRBV6-2 or TRBV6-3, with 16 bases fitting TRBD2. There are 18 residues in the CDR3. V lost 7 bases, J lost 3 bases, and 9 bases stayed unmatched. The germline V gene has CDR1 MNHEY and CDR2 SVGEGT. CDR3 protein: CASTPGTSGRAYYNEQFF. The DNA for the CDR3 is TGTGCCAGCACTCCAGGGACTAGCGGGAGGGCCTACTACAATGAGCAGTTCTTC.

The chain couples TRBV6-6 to TRBJ1-5, with D maybe TRBD1 (5 bases). CDR1 and CDR2 from the germline V gene are MNHNY and SVGAGI (reference sequence). Trimming removed 2 bases at V and 0 bases at J, with 8 bases between. CDR3 length equals 15 residues. CDR3 in amino acids: CASSYDRNSNQPQHF. Here the CDR3 DNA reads TGTGCCAGCAGTTACGACAGAAATAGCAATCAGCCCCAGCATTTT.

The chain uses TRBV4-2 and TRBJ2-6; 7 positions match TRBD1. V was clipped by 0 bases and J by 0 bases; unmatched bases: 5. The germline V gene has CDR1 LGHNA and CDR2 YNFKEQ. The CDR3 runs to 18 residues. This CDR3 reads CASSQDRGRSSGANVLTF. The CDR3 bases are TGTGCCAGCAGCCAAGATAGGGGGCGAAGCTCTGGGGCCAACGTCCTGACTTTC.

This clonotype appeared a few times. The chain combines TRBV7-9 with TRBJ1-1; tentatively, D is TRBD1 (5 bases). Trimming left V 2 bases short and J 8 bases short, with 9 bases between. This CDR3 region has 12 residues. Germline assignment: CDR1 SEHNR and CDR2 FQNEAQ (reference sequence). DNA for the CDR3: TGTGCCAGCAGCTTATCGTCAGGGGAAGCTTTCTTT. Translating gives CASSLSSGEAFF.

V usage is TRBV20-1 and J usage is TRBJ2-7; possible D gene TRBD2, 6 bases. The CDR3 length is 14 residues. The V and J ends lost 2 bases and 9 bases respectively, with 20 bases between them. Germline CDR1 and CDR2: DFQATT and SNEGSKA (reference sequence). CDR3: CSARTLASASGQYF. In DNA form, the CDR3 reads TGCAGTGCTAGAACCCTAGCGTCTGCGTCGGGGCAGTACTTC.

This clonotype came up many times. The V gene is TRBV3-1, the J gene TRBJ2-6, with D hard to call. Per germline, CDR1 LGHDT and CDR2 YNNKEL (reference sequence). V was trimmed by 3 bases and J by 4 bases, leaving 1 base between them. The CDR3 covers 12 residues. The CDR3 DNA reads as TGTGCCAGCAGCCAGGGGGCCAACGTCCTGACTTTC. It codes for CASSQGANVLTF.

This clonotype was seen only a few times. This chain uses TRBV5-1 with TRBJ2-7, with 7 bases aligning to TRBD2. This CDR3 comprises 16 residues. Germline-derived CDR1 and CDR2 are SGHRS and YFSETQ. The V gene end was trimmed by 2 bases and the J gene end by 5 bases; junction bases not matched to a gene: 13. The CDR3 DNA reads TGCGCCAGCAGCTTCGGACCGATCGGGGGAGGGAACGAGCAGTACTTC. It yields the protein CASSFGPIGGGNEQYF.

With respect to this clonotype: The final CDR3 position lacks the conserved phenylalanine or tryptophan, pointing to a likely read error. The chain uses TRBV11-2 and TRBJ2-2; 9 positions match TRBD2. The CDR3 is 16 residues long. CDR1 is SGHAT, CDR2 FQNNGV, per germline. Trimming at V came to 1 base and at J to 1 base, leaving 1 base not matched to a gene. As DNA, the CDR3 is TGTGCCAGCAGCTTAGCACTAGCGGGGAACACCGGGGAGCTGTTTCTT. Its translation: CASSLALAGNTGELFL.

The V gene is TRBV7-2, the J gene TRBJ2-1, with D maybe TRBD2 (5 bases). Germline V gene data show CDR1 as SGHTA and CDR2 as FQGNSA. There are 13 residues in the CDR3. V lost 5 bases and J 12 bases, leaving 17 bases between the germline ends. DNA for the CDR3: TGTGCCAGCAGCAAACGGTCTTCCGGGATGCAGTTCTTC. Protein product: CASSKRSSGMQFF.

This chain connects TRBV19 to TRBJ2-7, with TRBD1 as a possible D gene (5 bases). Germline lookup yields CDR1 LNHDA and CDR2 SQIVND (reference sequence). Trimming removed 3 bases from V and 2 bases from J, with 8 bases in between. This CDR3 comprises 13 residues. DNA for the CDR3: TGTGCCAGTAGTATCTCAGGGACCTACGAGCAGTACTTC. Translated, it gives CASSISGTYEQYF. The full variable domain, in which reference TRBV19 and TRBJ2-7 provide the parts outside the CDR3, is DGGITQSPKYLFRKEGQNVTLSCEQNLNHDAMYWYRQDPGQGLRLIYYSQIVNDFQKGDIAEGYSVSREKKESFPLTVTSAQKNPTAFYLCASSISGTYEQYFGPGTRLTVT.

The gene calls are TRBV20-1 and TRBJ2-5; 10 positions agree with TRBD2. The J segment lost 4 bases and the V segment lost 4 bases, leaving 9 bases of the junction unmatched. Germline CDR1 DFQATT, CDR2 SNEGSKA (reference sequence). The CDR3 runs 15 residues. The CDR3 region is CSATSGRAGGETQYF. The CDR3 DNA follows: TGCAGTGCTACCAGCGGGAGGGCCGGGGGAGAGACCCAGTACTTC.

The chain carries TRBV6-1 and TRBJ1-4; tentatively, D is TRBD1 (6 bases). Germline CDR1 reads MNHNS; CDR2 reads SASEGT. Trimming stripped 6 bases from V and 7 bases from J, with 6 bases between. The CDR3 extends over 11 amino acids. CDR3 protein: CASRQGEKLFF. The CDR3 DNA is TGTGCCAGCAGACAGGGTGAAAAACTGTTTTTT.

The chain carries TRBV6-1 and TRBJ2-5; D call uncertain. There are 17 residues in the CDR3. CDR1 MNHNS and CDR2 SASEGT come from the germline V gene. V was shortened by 2 bases and J by 5 bases, with 21 bases between the two germline ends. In DNA form, the CDR3 reads TGTGCCAGCAGTGAAACCATGGCACAACGTGGGCAGGAGACCCAGTACTTC. It is translated as CASSETMAQRGQETQYF.

This clonotype was observed a handful of times. The chain joins TRBV28 to TRBJ1-1, with TRBD1 as a possible D gene (5 bases). The CDR3 runs 14 residues. CDR1 MDHEN and CDR2 SYDVKM come from the germline V gene. V gave up 3 bases and J gave up 6 bases, with 14 bases separating them. The CDR3 region is CASSFRGGAAEAFF. CDR3 in DNA: TGTGCCAGCAGTTTCCGAGGAGGGGCCGCTGAAGCTTTCTTT.

This clonotype occurred many times. The V call is TRBV20-1, the J call TRBJ1-1; TRBD1 is a possible D gene (5 bases). Germline V gene data show CDR1 as DFQATT and CDR2 as SNEGSKA (reference sequence). The CDR3 consists of 11 residues. Trimming left V 8 bases short and J 6 bases short, with 13 bases between. CDR3 amino acids: CSSGTGAEAFF. The CDR3, as DNA: TGCAGTTCGGGGACTGGAGCTGAAGCTTTCTTT.

Turning to this clonotype: Mismatch with germline at one junction end may stem from a read error. V usage is TRBV28 and J usage is TRBJ2-7; unclear D gene. This CDR3 comprises 16 residues. Germline CDR1 is MDHEN and CDR2 is SYDVKM. CDR3 in DNA: TGTGCCAGCAGTTCTCCGACCCCCCCCGTGTCCTACGAGCAGTGCTTC. As protein: CASSSPTPPVSYEQCF.

This chain connects TRBV9 to TRBJ2-1, with 10 bases fitting TRBD2. The end of the DNA aligns better with TRBJ2-7, so the J call may be wrong. This CDR3 is built from 15 residues. The germline V gene encodes CDR1 SGDLS and CDR2 YYNGEE. The CDR3 reads CASSASGSSYNEQYF. CDR3 DNA: TGTGCCAGCAGCGCTAGCGGGAGTTCATACAATGAGCAGTACTTC.

The V call is TRBV28, the J call TRBJ1-2; D might be TRBD1 (6 bases). V lost 8 bases to trimming and J lost 4 bases, with 11 bases between them. The V gene's germline CDR1 is MDHEN and CDR2 SYDVKM. The CDR3 runs 12 residues. This chain's CDR3 is CASVGTSYGYTF. CDR3 in DNA: TGTGCCAGCGTCGGGACAAGCTATGGCTACACCTTC.

There are many counts of this clonotype. V gene TRBV30 combines with J gene TRBJ1-2, with D possibly being TRBD1 (5 bases). Germline V gene lookup returns CDR1 GTSNPN and CDR2 SVGIG (reference sequence). Trimming pared 0 bases from V and 8 bases from J, leaving 10 bases between. The CDR3 length is 12 residues. CDR3 nucleotide sequence: TGTGCCTGGAGTGTTGGACACGTAGGCTACACCTTC. Its protein is CAWSVGHVGYTF. Full variable domain (rest looked up from reference TRBV30 and TRBJ1-2): SQTIHQWPATLVQPVGSPLSLECTVEGTSNPNLYWYRQAAGRGLQLLFYSVGIGQISSEVPQNLSASRPQDRQFILSSKKLLLSDSGFYLCAWSVGHVGYTFGSGTRLTVV.